These 15 T cell receptor beta chains were sequenced from one sample in a study of shared clonotypes between healthy human individuals. TCRdb's table, derived via immunoSEQ multiplex PCR, lists solely in-frame clones and lacks some. This table holds approximately 110,000 clones, roughly 70% found once. The specimen was memory CD8+ T cells sorted from blood. As to subset: CD45RO+ cells pooled with CCR7-negative TemRA cells. The receptors were sampled from a woman in her twenties or thirties in good health.

This clone was found once. The J gene is TRBJ2-3, the V gene TRBV7-9, with 8 positions matching TRBD2. There are 18 residues in the CDR3. Germline V gene lookup returns CDR1 SEHNR and CDR2 FQNEAQ (reference sequence). The V gene end was trimmed by 2 bases and the J gene end by 0 bases; junction bases not matched to a gene: 10. Here the CDR3 reads CASSLPITSGASTDTQYF. CDR3 in DNA: TGTGCCAGCAGCTTACCAATTACTAGCGGAGCTAGCACAGATACGCAGTATTTT.

CDR3 nucleotides: TGTGCCAGCAGGATCCGGGGGGCCCTCTACAATGAGCAGTTCTTC. This encodes CASRIRGALYNEQFF. The chain uses TRBV28 and TRBJ2-1; possibly TRBD2 for D (7 bases). V shed 6 bases and J shed 3 bases, with 15 bases lying between them. From germline, CDR1 is MDHEN and CDR2 SYDVKM. The CDR3 totals 15 residues.

The V and J genes are TRBV5-1 and TRBJ1-1; D call uncertain. CDR3 length equals 14 residues. V was trimmed by 6 bases and J by 2 bases, leaving 14 bases between them. Germline CDR1 SGHRS, CDR2 YFSETQ. CDR3 loop: CASTPGGVNTEAFF. CDR3 sequence (DNA): TGCGCCAGCACCCCCGGCGGGGTCAACACTGAAGCTTTCTTT.

This chain joins TRBV29-1 and TRBJ2-6; the match to TRBD1 covers 10 bases. Germline CDR1 SQVTM, CDR2 ANQGSEA. Trimming removed 3 bases from V and 2 bases from J; junction bases left unmatched: 4. The CDR3 spans 16 residues. CDR3 coding DNA: TGCAGCGTTGAGGGACAGGGGCAGACTGGGGCCAACGTCCTGACTTTC. Translating gives CSVEGQGQTGANVLTF.

This chain links TRBV9 with TRBJ2-1; 9 bases match TRBD2. The germline gives CDR1 SGDLS, CDR2 YYNGEE. The CDR3 extends over 14 amino acids. With 3 bases clipped from V and 2 bases from J, the junction kept 0 bases outside the gene matches. The CDR3: CASSASGTYNEQFF. The CDR3 nucleotides are TGTGCCAGCAGCGCTAGCGGGACCTACAATGAGCAGTTCTTC.

The chain uses TRBV7-2 and TRBJ2-7, with TRBD2 identical over 9 bases. CDR1 and CDR2 from the germline V gene are SGHTA and FQGNSA. V was pared by 1 base and J by 4 bases, with 5 bases of the junction left unmatched. The CDR3 contains 15 residues. CDR3 region: CASSLVSGSLYEQYF. The CDR3 DNA sequence: TGTGCCAGCAGCTTAGTTAGCGGGAGTTTGTACGAGCAGTACTTC.

This chain links TRBV27 with TRBJ1-2, with a possible D match to TRBD1 (5 bases). Trimming removed 0 bases from V and 5 bases from J, with 16 bases in between. CDR3 length equals 16 residues. Germline CDR1 and CDR2: MNHEY and SMNVEV (reference sequence). This CDR3 reads CASSLSAGDVRYGYTF. CDR3 coding DNA: TGTGCCAGCAGTTTATCGGCGGGGGACGTCCGGTATGGCTACACCTTC.

This clone was observed a handful of times. The rearrangement joins TRBV27 to TRBJ2-2; no definite D call. Looked up from germline, CDR1 is MNHEY and CDR2 is SMNVEV (reference sequence). V lost 5 bases and J 4 bases, leaving 17 bases between the germline ends. CDR3 length: 16 amino acids. The CDR3, as DNA: TGTGCCAGCAGTGGAATCACTAAAGCTGGCACCGGGGAGCTGTTTTTT. It translates to CASSGITKAGTGELFF.

This clone was counted at least ten times. The chain links TRBV5-1 to TRBJ2-3, with 8 bases lining up with TRBD2. V gave up 4 bases and J gave up 2 bases; unmatched junction bases: 6. The CDR3 loop spans 15 amino acids. The germline V gene has CDR1 SGHRS and CDR2 YFSETQ. CDR3 in amino acids: CASSVAGQFTDTQYF. In DNA, the CDR3 is TGCGCCAGCAGCGTAGCGGGGCAGTTCACAGATACGCAGTATTTT.

V gene TRBV6-1 combines with J gene TRBJ1-2, with TRBD1 identical over 8 bases. Germline CDR1 MNHNS, CDR2 SASEGT. V was pared by 11 bases and J by 6 bases, with 17 bases of the junction left unmatched. The CDR3 consists of 15 residues. CDR3 residues: CAVRQGKSQVDGYTF. DNA of the CDR3: TGTGCCGTCAGACAGGGGAAGTCGCAGGTGGATGGCTACACCTTC.

This clone has just a few counts. This chain connects TRBV27 to TRBJ2-6; D might be TRBD2 (6 bases). The CDR3 totals 14 residues. Germline values: CDR1 MNHEY, CDR2 SMNVEV (reference sequence). The ends were cut back, 4 bases at V and 4 bases at J, with 8 bases in the middle. CDR3 coding DNA: TGTGCCAGCAGTTCGGGGGTCGGGGCCAACGTCCTGACTTTC. Translating gives CASSSGVGANVLTF.

The CDR3 coding sequence is TGCGCCAGCAGGCAGGTTGGACAGGGGGTCCGGGAGACCCAGTACTTC. Its translation is CASRQVGQGVRETQYF. The genes are TRBV10-2 and TRBJ2-5; 10 bases map to TRBD1. The junction had 12 bases not matched to a gene; V was cut back by 6 bases and J by 5 bases. This CDR3 has 16 amino acids. CDR1 is WSHSY and CDR2 is SAAADI in the germline V gene.

CDR3 coding DNA: TGTGCCAGCGCCCCCATACCTAGCGGGAGAGGGTCCTACGAGCAGTACTTC. Residues: CASAPIPSGRGSYEQYF. The gene calls are TRBV25-1 and TRBJ2-7; 10 bases are shared with TRBD2. The germline CDR1 and CDR2 sequences are MGHDK and SYGVNS. This CDR3 has 17 residues. After removal of 8 bases from V and 1 base from J, the junction contained 14 bases not matched to a gene.

The chain combines TRBV5-1 with TRBJ1-2, with 8 bases fitting TRBD1. The V gene end was trimmed by 4 bases and the J gene end by 5 bases; junction bases not matched to a gene: 7. Germline CDR1 SGHRS, CDR2 YFSETQ. This CDR3 spans 14 amino acids. CDR3 in amino acids: CASSIRTGSYGYTF. In nucleotides, the CDR3 is TGCGCCAGCAGCATACGGACAGGGTCGTATGGCTACACCTTC.

The chain employs TRBV7-9 and TRBJ1-1; 8 nucleotides line up with TRBD1. The CDR3 sequence is 15 residues long. Germline CDR1 is SEHNR and CDR2 is FQNEAQ (reference sequence). V was clipped by 5 bases and J by 10 bases; unmatched bases: 15. CDR3 amino acids: CASSAGWGQEVVAFF. The CDR3 DNA reads as TGTGCCAGCAGCGCAGGGTGGGGACAGGAAGTGGTAGCTTTCTTT. Variable domain in full (rest from reference TRBV7-9 and TRBJ1-1): DTGVSQNPRHKITKRGQNVTFRCDPISEHNRLYWYRQTLGQGPEFLTYFQNEAQLEKSRLLSDRFSAERPKGSFSTLEIQRTEQGDSAMYLCASSAGWGQEVVAFFGQGTRLTVV.